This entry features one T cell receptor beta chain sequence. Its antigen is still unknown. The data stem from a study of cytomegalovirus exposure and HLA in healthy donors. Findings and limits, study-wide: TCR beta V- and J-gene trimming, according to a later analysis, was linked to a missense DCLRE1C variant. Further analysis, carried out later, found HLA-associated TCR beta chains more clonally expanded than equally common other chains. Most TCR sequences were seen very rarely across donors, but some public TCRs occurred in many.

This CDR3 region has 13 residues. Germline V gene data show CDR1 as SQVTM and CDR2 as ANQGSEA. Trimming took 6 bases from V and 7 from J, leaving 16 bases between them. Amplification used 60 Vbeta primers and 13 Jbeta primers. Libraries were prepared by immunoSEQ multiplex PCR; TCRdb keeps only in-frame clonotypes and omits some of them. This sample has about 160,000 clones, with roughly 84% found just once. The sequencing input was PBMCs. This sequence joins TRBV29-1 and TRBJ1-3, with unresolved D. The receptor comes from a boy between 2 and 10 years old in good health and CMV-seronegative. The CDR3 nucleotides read TGCAGCGTCGTAGTCGGGGTTGGTAACACCATATATTTT. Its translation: CSVVVGVGNTIYF.